Below are 7 T cell receptor beta chains sequenced from a single sample in a study of identical twins. MiXCR, applied by TCRdb to the 5' RACE reads, yields one record per CDR3 protein. The data hold around 650,000 distinct CDR3 sequences, with 7% to 7.5% observed a single time. Another study also made use of these data, one on yellow fever vaccine responses in identical twins.

Sequenced material: PBMCs. The receptor source for this set is a young woman in good health.

The rearrangement uses TRBV7-2 and TRBJ2-3, with D tentatively TRBD2 (6 bases). Germline lookup yields CDR1 SGHTA and CDR2 FQGNSA. Trimming took 2 bases from V and 4 from J, leaving 13 bases between them. The CDR3 is 15 residues long. As DNA, the CDR3 is TGTGCCAGCAGCTTACCGGGAGCCGGCGCAGATACGCAGTATTTT. Its protein is CASSLPGAGADTQYF.

There are many counts of this clonotype. The rearrangement joins TRBV9 to TRBJ2-5; 11 bases match TRBD2. The CDR3 sequence is 16 residues long. CDR1 is SGDLS, CDR2 YYNGEE, per germline. J was trimmed by 0 bases and V by 4 bases; bases with no gene match: 5. CDR3 sequence (DNA): TGTGCCAGCAGCTCGACTAGCGGGGTTAACCAAGAGACCCAGTACTTC. Translated, it gives CASSSTSGVNQETQYF. Looking up the rest from reference TRBV9 and TRBJ2-5 gives the full variable domain: DSGVTQTPKHLITATGQRVTLRCSPRSGDLSVYWYQQSLDQGLQFLIQYYNGEERAKGNILERFSAQQFPDLHSELNLSSLELGDSALYFCASSSTSGVNQETQYFGPGTRLLVL.

This clonotype was seen a handful of times. The chain uses TRBV7-9 and TRBJ2-5; TRBD2 might be the D (5 bases). Per the germline V gene, CDR1 is SEHNR and CDR2 is FQNEAQ (reference sequence). This CDR3 spans 14 amino acids. V was cut by 10 bases and J by 2 bases, with 17 bases left in between. This CDR3 reads CATRLAGPQETQYF. The CDR3 region has the DNA TGTGCCACCCGGCTGGCGGGCCCGCAAGAGACCCAGTACTTC.

The sample holds many counts of this clonotype. The V gene is TRBV7-9, the J gene TRBJ2-5; D not resolved. Germline loops: CDR1 SEHNR, CDR2 FQNEAQ (reference sequence). Trimming took off 8 bases at V and 2 bases at J, with 12 bases between the two ends. The length of the CDR3 is 13 residues. CDR3 in amino acids: CASGEPLQETQYF. The DNA of the CDR3 is TGTGCCAGCGGCGAGCCCTTACAAGAGACCCAGTACTTC. The full variable domain, with the rest looked up from reference TRBV7-9 and TRBJ2-5, is DTGVSQNPRHKITKRGQNVTFRCDPISEHNRLYWYRQTLGQGPEFLTYFQNEAQLEKSRLLSDRFSAERPKGSFSTLEIQRTEQGDSAMYLCASGEPLQETQYFGPGTRLLVL.

The table lists this clonotype with many counts. The CDR3 DNA is TGCGCCAGCAGCTCCGGGACAGGGAAAAACATTCAGTACTTC. Translating it yields CASSSGTGKNIQYF. The J gene is TRBJ2-4, the V gene TRBV5-1; 9 bases are a match to TRBD1. This CDR3 region has 14 residues. The germline V gene has CDR1 SGHRS and CDR2 YFSETQ. Unmatched junction bases numbered 2, after V lost 3 bases and J lost 4 bases.

This rearrangement joins TRBV2 to TRBJ2-7; 7 bases align to TRBD2. CDR1 SNHLY and CDR2 FYNNEI come from the germline V gene. Trimming at V came to 8 bases and at J to 5 bases, leaving 15 bases not matched to a gene. CDR3 length equals 15 residues. In DNA form, the CDR3 reads TGTGCCAGCGCCATACACCCGGGGGGAGTGAACGAGCAGTACTTC. Translation gives CASAIHPGGVNEQYF.

This clonotype came up many times. This chain uses TRBV7-8 with TRBJ2-2; 9 bases are shared with TRBD2. Per germline, CDR1 SGHVS and CDR2 FQNEAQ. The CDR3 is 15 residues long. J was trimmed by 5 bases and V by 5 bases; bases with no gene match: 6. The CDR3 loop reads CASSPAGGQTGELFF. Here the CDR3 DNA reads TGTGCCAGCAGCCCAGCGGGGGGCCAAACCGGGGAGCTGTTTTTT.